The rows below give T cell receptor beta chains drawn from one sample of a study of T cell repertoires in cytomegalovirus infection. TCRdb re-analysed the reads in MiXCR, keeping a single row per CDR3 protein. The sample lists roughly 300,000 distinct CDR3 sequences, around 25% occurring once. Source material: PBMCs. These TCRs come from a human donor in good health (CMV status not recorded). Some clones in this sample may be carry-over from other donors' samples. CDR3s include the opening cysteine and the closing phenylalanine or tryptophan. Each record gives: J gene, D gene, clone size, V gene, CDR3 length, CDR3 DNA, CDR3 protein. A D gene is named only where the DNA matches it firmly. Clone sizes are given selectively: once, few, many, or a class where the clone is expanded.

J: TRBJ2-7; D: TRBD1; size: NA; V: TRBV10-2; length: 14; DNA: TGCGCCAGCAGAGCAGGGGGTCCTCCCTACGAGCAGTACTTC; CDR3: CASRAGGPPYEQYF
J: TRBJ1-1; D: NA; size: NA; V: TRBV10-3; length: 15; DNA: TGTGCCATCAGTGAGTTGAGGAGATTGAACACTGAAGCTTTCTTT; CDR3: CAISELRRLNTEAFF
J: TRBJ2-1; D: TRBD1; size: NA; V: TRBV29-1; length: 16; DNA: TGCAGCGTCGGATTTCACCGGGACAGGACCTACAATGAGCAGTTCTTC; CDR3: CSVGFHRDRTYNEQFF
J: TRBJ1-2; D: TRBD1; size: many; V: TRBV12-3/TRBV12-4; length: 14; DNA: TGTGCCAGCAGTTCGGACAGGGTGAACTATGGCTACACCTTC; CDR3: CASSSDRVNYGYTF
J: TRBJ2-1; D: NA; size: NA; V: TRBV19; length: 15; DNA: TGTGCCAGTAGCCCCGGGACCCACACCTACAATGAGCAGTTCTTC; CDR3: CASSPGTHTYNEQFF
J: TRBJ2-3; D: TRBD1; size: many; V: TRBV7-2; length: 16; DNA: TGTGCCAGCAGCTCCCCGGACAGGGGGCGAAGAGATACGCAGTATTTT; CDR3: CASSSPDRGRRDTQYF
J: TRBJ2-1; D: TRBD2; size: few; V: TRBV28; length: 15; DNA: TGTGCCAGCAATCCTAGCGGGAGGGCCTACAATGAGCAGTTCTTC; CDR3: CASNPSGRAYNEQFF
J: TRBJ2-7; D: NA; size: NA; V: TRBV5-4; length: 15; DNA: TGTGCCAGCAGCTCCCCCCGCGGGGGCGGATACGAGCAGTACTTC; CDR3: CASSSPRGGGYEQYF
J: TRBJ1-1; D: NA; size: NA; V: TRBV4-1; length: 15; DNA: TGCGCCAGCAGCCCTGGTATAATCATGAACACTGAAGCTTTCTTT; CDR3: CASSPGIIMNTEAFF
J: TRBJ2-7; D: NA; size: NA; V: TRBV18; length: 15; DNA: TGTGCCAGCTCCAACGCGGGTGGAAGCTCCTACGAGCAGTACTTC; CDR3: CASSNAGGSSYEQYF
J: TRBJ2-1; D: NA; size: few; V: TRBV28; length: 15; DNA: TGTGCCAGCAGTTTAGGGGCCAGCACCTACAATGAGCAGTTCTTC; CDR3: CASSLGASTYNEQFF
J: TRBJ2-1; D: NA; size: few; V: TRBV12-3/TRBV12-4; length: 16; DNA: TGTGCCAGCAGTCGCCCCGGGGATAGCGGTTACAATGAGCAGTTCTTC; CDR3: CASSRPGDSGYNEQFF
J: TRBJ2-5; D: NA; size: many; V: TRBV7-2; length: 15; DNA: TGTGCCAGCAGCTTAGAGAGACAGAGAAGGGAGACCCAGTACTTC; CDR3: CASSLERQRRETQYF
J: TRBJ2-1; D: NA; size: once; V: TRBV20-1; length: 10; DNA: TGCAGTGCCGGGACGTTATTGAAGTTCTTC; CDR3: CSAGTLLKFF
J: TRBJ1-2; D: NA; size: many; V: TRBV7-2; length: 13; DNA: TGTGCCAGCAGCTTTCAGGGTGCCTATGGCTACACCTTC; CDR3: CASSFQGAYGYTF
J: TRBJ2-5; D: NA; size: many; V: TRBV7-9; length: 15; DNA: TGTGCCAGCAGCTTACCGGACAGCTCGGGGGAGACCCAGTACTTC; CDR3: CASSLPDSSGETQYF
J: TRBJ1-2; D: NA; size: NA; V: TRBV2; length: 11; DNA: TGTGCCAGCAGTGAAACCCCAGGCTACACCTTC; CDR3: CASSETPGYTF
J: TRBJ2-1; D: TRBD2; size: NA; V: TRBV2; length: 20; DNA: TGTGCCAGCAGTTCGCCGGGACTAGCGGGAGGAACCTTCTCCTACAATGAGCAGTTCTTC; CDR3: CASSSPGLAGGTFSYNEQFF
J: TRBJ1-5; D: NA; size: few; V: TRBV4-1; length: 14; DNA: TGCGCCAGCAGCCTAGAGTATAGCAATCAGCCCCAGCATTTT; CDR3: CASSLEYSNQPQHF
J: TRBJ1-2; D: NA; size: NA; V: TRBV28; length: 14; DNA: TGTGCCAGCAGTGGGCCCGATCTTAACTATGGCTACACCTTC; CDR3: CASSGPDLNYGYTF
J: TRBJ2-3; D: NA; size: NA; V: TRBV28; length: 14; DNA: TGTGCCAGCAGTCAGGACAGTGCCACAGATACGCAGTATTTT; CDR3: CASSQDSATDTQYF
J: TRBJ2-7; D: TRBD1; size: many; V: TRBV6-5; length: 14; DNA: TGTGCCAGCAGCCGACAGGGGGGATCCTACGAGCAGTACTTC; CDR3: CASSRQGGSYEQYF
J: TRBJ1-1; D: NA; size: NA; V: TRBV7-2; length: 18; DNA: TGTGCCAGCAGCTTACCGTATCCCGGCGGGCGATGGGACACTGAAGCTTTCTTT; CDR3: CASSLPYPGGRWDTEAFF
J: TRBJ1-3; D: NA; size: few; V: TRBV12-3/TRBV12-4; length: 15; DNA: TGTGCCAGCAGCTCGGTACCCATCTCTGGAAACACCATATATTTT; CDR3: CASSSVPISGNTIYF
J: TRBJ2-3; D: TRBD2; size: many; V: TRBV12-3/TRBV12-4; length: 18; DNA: TGTGCCAGCAGTCCCATACGCTGGGAGGGCGTTGGTTCAGATACGCAGTATTTT; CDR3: CASSPIRWEGVGSDTQYF
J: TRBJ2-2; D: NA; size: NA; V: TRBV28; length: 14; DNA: TGTGCCAGCAGCCGAAGGGGGTCAACCGGGGAGCTGTTTTTT; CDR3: CASSRRGSTGELFF
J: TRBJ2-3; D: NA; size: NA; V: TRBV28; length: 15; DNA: TGTGCCAGCAGTACCACTCTAGGGTACACAGATACGCAGTATTTT; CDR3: CASSTTLGYTDTQYF
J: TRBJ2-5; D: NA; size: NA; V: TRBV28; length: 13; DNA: TGTGCCAGCAGTCTAGGGACCGTGGGGACCCAGTACTTC; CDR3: CASSLGTVGTQYF
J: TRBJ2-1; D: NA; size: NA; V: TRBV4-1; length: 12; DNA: TGCGCCAGCAGCCGATTTTCGGGTGAGCAGTTCTTC; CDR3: CASSRFSGEQFF
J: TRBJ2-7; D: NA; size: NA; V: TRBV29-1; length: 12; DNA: TGCAGCCCCCAAGGGCCCTCCTACGAGCAGTACTTC; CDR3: CSPQGPSYEQYF
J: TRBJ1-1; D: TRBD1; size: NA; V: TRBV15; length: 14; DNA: TGTGCCACCAGCAGGGACAGGGTGGACACTGAAGCTTTCTTT; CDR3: CATSRDRVDTEAFF
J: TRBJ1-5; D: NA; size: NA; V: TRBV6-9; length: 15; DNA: TGTGCCAGCAGAACCGACCATCTTCCCGGGCAGCCCCAGCATTTT; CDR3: CASRTDHLPGQPQHF
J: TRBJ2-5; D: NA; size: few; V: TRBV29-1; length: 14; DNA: TGCAGCGTTGAAGTCCTGGACAGTCAAGAGACCCAGTACTTC; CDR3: CSVEVLDSQETQYF
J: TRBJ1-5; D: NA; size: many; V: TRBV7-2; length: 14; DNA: TGTGCCAGCAGCTTAGAGTTCGGGGATCAGCCCCAGCATTTT; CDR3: CASSLEFGDQPQHF
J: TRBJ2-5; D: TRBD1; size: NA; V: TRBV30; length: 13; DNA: TGTGCCTGGGGCCGACAGGGGGCCGAGACCCAGTACTTC; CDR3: CAWGRQGAETQYF
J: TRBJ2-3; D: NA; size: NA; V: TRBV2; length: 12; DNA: TGTGCCAGCAGTGAGGCGCCTAATACGCAGTATTTT; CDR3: CASSEAPNTQYF
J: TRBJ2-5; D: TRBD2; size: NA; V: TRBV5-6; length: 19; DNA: TGTGCCAGCAGTTCAGGGGTGGGACTAGCGGGGGTGTACCAAGAGACCCAGTACTTC; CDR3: CASSSGVGLAGVYQETQYF
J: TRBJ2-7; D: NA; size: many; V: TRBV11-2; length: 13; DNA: TGTGCCAGCAGCATGTACCCTTCAGGCGAGCAGTACTTC; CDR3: CASSMYPSGEQYF
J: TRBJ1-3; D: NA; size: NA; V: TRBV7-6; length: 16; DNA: TGTGCCAGCAGCTTAGGGCAGTCGAGCTCTGGAAACACCATATATTTT; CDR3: CASSLGQSSSGNTIYF
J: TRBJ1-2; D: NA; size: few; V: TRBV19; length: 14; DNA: TGTGCCAGTAGTATTGGCGGGGGCGGCTATGGCTACACCTTC; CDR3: CASSIGGGGYGYTF
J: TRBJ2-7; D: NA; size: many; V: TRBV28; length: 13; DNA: TGTGCCAGCAGTTTAGAAGTGGGCCGCGAGCAGTACTTC; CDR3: CASSLEVGREQYF